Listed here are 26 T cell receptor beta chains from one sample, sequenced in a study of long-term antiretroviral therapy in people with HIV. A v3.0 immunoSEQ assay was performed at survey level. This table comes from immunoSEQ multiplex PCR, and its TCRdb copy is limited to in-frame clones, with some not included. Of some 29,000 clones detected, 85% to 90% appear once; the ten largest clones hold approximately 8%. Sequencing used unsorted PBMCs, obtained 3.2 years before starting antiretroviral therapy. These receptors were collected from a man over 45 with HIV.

The CDR3 sequence: CASSSSGSPLHF. The CDR3 coding sequence is TGCGCCAGCAGCTCCTCCGGGTCACCCCTCCACTTT. The chain is built from TRBV5-1 and TRBJ1-6; no firm D call. The V end was cut by 3 bases, the J end by 10 bases, with 8 bases between. Per the germline V gene, CDR1 is SGHRS and CDR2 is YFSETQ. The CDR3 sequence is 12 residues long.

The CDR3 coding sequence is TGTGCCATCAGTGAGGGGAGCTACACTGAAGCTTTCTTT. Protein: CAISEGSYTEAFF. The chain has TRBV10-3 and TRBJ1-1; unclear D gene. Trimming took off 2 bases at V and 3 bases at J, with 7 bases between the two ends. CDR3 size: 13 residues. Per the germline V gene, CDR1 is ENHRY and CDR2 is SYGVKD.

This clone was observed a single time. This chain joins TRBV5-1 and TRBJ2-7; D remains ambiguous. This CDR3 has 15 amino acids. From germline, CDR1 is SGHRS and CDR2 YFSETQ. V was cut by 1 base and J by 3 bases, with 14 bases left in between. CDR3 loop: CASSLTEPGRYEQYF. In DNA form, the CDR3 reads TGCGCCAGCAGCTTGACCGAACCCGGACGCTACGAGCAGTACTTC.

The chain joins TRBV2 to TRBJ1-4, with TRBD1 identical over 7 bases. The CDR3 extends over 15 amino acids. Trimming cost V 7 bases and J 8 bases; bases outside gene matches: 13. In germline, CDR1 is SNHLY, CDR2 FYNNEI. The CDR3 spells CASILGDRVDEKLFF. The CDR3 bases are TGTGCCAGCATACTGGGCGACAGGGTGGACGAAAAACTGTTTTTT.

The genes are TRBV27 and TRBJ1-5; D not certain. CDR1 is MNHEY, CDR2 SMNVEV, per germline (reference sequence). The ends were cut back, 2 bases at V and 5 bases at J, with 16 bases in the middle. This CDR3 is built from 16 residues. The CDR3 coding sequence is TGTGCCAGCAGTTTAACCGCCGTCGCGAGGGATCAGCCCCAGCATTTT. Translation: CASSLTAVARDQPQHF.

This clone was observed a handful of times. CDR3 sequence reads: CASSVAPGLSVTGELFF. The CDR3 DNA reads as TGTGCCAGCAGCGTAGCTCCTGGACTGAGCGTCACCGGGGAGCTGTTTTTT. The V call is TRBV9, the J call TRBJ2-2; D may be TRBD2 (5 bases). From germline, CDR1 is SGDLS and CDR2 YYNGEE. This CDR3 region has 17 residues. V dropped 0 bases and J dropped 4 bases, with 16 bases sitting between them.

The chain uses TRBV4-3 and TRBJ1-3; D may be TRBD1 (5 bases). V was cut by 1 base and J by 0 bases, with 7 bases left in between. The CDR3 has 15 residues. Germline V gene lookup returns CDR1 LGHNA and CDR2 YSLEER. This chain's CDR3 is CASSQGQSSGNTIYF. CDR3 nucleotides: TGCGCCAGCAGCCAAGGACAGAGCTCTGGAAACACCATATATTTT.

CDR3 bases: TGTGCCACCCAGCTTCGCTCAGGGGGCTATGGCTACACCTTC. This translates into CATQLRSGGYGYTF. The gene calls are TRBV5-6 and TRBJ1-2, with 7 bases fitting TRBD1. The CDR3 is made up of 14 amino acids. The germline V gene encodes CDR1 SGHDT and CDR2 YYEEEE. V lost 9 bases, J lost 4 bases, and 12 bases stayed unmatched.

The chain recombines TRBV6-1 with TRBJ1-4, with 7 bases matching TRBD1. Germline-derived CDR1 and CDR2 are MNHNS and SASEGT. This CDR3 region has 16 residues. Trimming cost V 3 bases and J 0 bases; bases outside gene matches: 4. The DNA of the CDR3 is TGTGCCAGCAGTGACAGGGGGGGTGCAACTAATGAAAAACTGTTTTTT. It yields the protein CASSDRGGATNEKLFF.

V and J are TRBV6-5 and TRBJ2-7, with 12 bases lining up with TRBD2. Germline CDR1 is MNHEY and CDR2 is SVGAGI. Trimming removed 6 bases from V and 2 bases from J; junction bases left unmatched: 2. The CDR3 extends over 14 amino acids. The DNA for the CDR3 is TGTGCCAGCAGAAGGACTAGCGGGACCTACGAGCAGTACTTC. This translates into CASRRTSGTYEQYF.

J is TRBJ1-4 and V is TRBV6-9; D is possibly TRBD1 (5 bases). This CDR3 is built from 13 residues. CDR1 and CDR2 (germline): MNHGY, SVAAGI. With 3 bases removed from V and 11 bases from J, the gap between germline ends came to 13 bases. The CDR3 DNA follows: TGTGCCAGCAGTTACGCAGGGCTGAGCAAACTGTTTTTT. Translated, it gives CASSYAGLSKLFF.

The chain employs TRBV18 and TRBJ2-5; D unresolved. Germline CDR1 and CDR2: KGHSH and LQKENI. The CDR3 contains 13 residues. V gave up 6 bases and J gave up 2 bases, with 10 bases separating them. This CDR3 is CASSWGNQETQYF. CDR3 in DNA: TGTGCCAGCTCGTGGGGTAATCAAGAGACCCAGTACTTC.

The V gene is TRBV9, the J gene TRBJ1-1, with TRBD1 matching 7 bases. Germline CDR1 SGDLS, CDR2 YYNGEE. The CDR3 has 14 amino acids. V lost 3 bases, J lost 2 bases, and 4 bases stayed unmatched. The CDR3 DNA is TGTGCCAGCAGCGCCGGGACAGCAAACACTGAAGCTTTCTTT. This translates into CASSAGTANTEAFF. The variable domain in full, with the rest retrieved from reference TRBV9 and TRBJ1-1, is DSGVTQTPKHLITATGQRVTLRCSPRSGDLSVYWYQQSLDQGLQFLIQYYNGEERAKGNILERFSAQQFPDLHSELNLSSLELGDSALYFCASSAGTANTEAFFGQGTRLTVV.

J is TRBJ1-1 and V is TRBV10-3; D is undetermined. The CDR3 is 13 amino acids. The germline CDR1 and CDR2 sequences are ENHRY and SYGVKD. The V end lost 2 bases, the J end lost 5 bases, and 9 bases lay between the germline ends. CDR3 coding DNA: TGTGCCATCAGTGAGCCGGGCGGGACTGAAGCTTTCTTT. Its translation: CAISEPGGTEAFF.

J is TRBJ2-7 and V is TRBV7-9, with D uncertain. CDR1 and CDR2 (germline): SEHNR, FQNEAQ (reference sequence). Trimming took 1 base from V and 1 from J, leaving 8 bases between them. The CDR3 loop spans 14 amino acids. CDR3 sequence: CASSLGVGSYEQYF. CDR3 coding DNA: TGTGCCAGCAGCTTAGGTGTCGGATCCTACGAGCAGTACTTC. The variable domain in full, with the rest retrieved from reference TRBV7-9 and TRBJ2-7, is DTGVSQNPRHKITKRGQNVTFRCDPISEHNRLYWYRQTLGQGPEFLTYFQNEAQLEKSRLLSDRFSAERPKGSFSTLEIQRTEQGDSAMYLCASSLGVGSYEQYFGPGTRLTVT.

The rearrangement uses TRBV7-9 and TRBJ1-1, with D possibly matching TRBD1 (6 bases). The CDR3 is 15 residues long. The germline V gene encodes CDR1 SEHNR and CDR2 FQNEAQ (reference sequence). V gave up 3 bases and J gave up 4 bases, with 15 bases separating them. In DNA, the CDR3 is TGTGCCAGCAGCTTCCGAGGGGGGTGGAGCACTGAAGCTTTCTTT. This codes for CASSFRGGWSTEAFF.

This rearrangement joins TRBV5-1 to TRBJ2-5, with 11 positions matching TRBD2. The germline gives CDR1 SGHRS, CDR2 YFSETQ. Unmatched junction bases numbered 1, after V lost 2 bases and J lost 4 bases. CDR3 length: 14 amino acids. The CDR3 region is CASSFGTSGETQYF. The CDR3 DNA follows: TGCGCCAGCAGCTTTGGGACTAGCGGAGAGACCCAGTACTTC.

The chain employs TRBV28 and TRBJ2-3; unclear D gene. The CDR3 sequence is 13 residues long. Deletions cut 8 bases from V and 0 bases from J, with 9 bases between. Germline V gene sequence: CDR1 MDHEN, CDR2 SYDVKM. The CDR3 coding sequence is TGTGCCAGCGTCTTAGACAGCACAGATACGCAGTATTTT. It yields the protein CASVLDSTDTQYF.

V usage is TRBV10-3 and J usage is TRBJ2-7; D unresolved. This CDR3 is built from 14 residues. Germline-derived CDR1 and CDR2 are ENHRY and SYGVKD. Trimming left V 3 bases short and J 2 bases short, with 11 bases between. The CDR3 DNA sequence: TGTGCCATCAGTGAAACCAGAAATGCCTACGAGCAGTACTTC. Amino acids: CAISETRNAYEQYF.

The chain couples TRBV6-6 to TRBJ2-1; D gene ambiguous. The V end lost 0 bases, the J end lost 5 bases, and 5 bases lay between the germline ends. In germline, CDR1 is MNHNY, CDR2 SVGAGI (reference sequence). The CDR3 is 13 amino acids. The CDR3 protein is CASSYSLNNEQFF. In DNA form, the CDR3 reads TGTGCCAGCAGTTACTCGTTGAACAATGAGCAGTTCTTC.

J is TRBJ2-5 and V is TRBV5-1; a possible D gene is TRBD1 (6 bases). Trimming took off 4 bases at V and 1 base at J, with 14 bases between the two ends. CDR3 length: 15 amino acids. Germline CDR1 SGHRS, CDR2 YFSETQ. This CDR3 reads CASSPRDRLQETQYF. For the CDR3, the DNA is TGCGCCAGCAGCCCGCGAGACAGGCTCCAAGAGACCCAGTACTTC.

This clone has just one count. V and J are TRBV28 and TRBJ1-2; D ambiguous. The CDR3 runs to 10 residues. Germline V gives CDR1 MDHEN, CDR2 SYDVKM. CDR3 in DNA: TGTGGGGTGGATAACTATGGCTACACCTTC. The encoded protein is CGVDNYGYTF.

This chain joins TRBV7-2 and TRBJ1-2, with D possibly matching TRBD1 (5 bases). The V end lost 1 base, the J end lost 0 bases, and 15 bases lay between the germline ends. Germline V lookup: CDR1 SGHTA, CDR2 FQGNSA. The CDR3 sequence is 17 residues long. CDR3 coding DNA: TGTGCCAGCAGCTTAGTCATCCGACAGAGCGCTAACTATGGCTACACCTTC. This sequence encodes CASSLVIRQSANYGYTF.

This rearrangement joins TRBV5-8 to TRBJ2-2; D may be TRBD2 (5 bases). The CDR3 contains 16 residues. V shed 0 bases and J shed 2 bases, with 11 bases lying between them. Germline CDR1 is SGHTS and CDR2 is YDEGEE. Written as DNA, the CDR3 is TGTGCCAGCAGCTTGGCTCTGGACTCCAACACCGGGGAGCTGTTTTTT. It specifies CASSLALDSNTGELFF.

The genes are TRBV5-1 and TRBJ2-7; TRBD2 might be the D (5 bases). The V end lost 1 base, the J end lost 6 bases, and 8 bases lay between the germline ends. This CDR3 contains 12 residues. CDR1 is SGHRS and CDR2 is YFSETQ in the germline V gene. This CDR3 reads CASSLKGSEQYF. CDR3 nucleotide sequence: TGCGCCAGCAGCTTGAAAGGGAGCGAGCAGTACTTC.

CDR3 loop: CASSRKRTATYEQYF. Written as DNA, the CDR3 is TGTGCCAGCAGCCGAAAACGGACAGCGACCTACGAGCAGTACTTC. The chain links TRBV6-5 to TRBJ2-7; perhaps TRBD1 as D (6 bases). Trimming took 6 bases from V and 2 from J, leaving 17 bases between them. The CDR3 consists of 15 residues. Germline CDR1 is MNHEY and CDR2 is SVGAGI.